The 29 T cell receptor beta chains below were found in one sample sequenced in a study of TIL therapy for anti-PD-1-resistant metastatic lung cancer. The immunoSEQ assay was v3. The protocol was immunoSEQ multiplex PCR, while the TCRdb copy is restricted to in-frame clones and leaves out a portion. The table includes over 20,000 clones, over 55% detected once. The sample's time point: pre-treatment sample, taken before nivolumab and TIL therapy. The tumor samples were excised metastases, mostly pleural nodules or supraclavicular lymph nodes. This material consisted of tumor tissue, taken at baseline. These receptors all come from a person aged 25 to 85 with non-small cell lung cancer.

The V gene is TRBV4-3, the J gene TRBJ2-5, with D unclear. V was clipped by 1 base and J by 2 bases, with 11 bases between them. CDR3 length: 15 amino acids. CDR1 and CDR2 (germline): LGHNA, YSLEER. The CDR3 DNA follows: TGCGCCAGCAGCCAAGCGGTCGGCAGTCAAGAGACCCAGTACTTC. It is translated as CASSQAVGSQETQYF.

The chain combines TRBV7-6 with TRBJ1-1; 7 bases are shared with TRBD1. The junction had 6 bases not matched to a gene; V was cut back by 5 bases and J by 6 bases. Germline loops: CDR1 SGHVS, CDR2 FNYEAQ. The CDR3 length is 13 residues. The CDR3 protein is CASSRQGTSEAFF. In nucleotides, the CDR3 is TGTGCCAGCAGCCGACAGGGTACTTCTGAAGCTTTCTTT.

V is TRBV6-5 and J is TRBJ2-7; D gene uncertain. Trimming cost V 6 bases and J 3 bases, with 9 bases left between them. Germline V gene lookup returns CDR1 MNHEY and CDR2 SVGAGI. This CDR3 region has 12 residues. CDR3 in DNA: TGTGCCAGCAGGTCAAGTTTCTACGAGCAGTACTTC. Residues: CASRSSFYEQYF.

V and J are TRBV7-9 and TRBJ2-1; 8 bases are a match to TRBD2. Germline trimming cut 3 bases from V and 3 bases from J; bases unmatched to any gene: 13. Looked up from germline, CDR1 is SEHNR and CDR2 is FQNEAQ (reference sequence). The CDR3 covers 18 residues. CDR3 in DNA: TGTGCCAGCAGCTTTCCCGGAGGGAGCGGGGGCCACTACAATGAGCAGTTCTTC. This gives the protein CASSFPGGSGGHYNEQFF.

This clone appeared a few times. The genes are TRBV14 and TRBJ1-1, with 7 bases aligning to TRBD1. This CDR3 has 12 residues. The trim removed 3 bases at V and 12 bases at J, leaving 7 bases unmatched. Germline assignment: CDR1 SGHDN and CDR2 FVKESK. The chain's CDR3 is CASSHGRGSTFF. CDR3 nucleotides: TGTGCCAGCAGCCACGGCAGGGGGTCAACTTTCTTT. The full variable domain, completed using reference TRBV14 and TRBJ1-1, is EAGVTQFPSHSVIEKGQTVTLRCDPISGHDNLYWYRRVMGKEIKFLLHFVKESKQDESGMPNNRFLAERTGGTYSTLKVQPAELEDSGVYFCASSHGRGSTFFGQGTRLTVV.

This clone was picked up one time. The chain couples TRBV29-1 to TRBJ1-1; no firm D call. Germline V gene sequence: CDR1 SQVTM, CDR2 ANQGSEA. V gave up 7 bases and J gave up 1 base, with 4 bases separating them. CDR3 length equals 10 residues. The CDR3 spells CSGQNTEAFF. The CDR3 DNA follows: TGCAGCGGACAGAACACTGAAGCTTTCTTT.

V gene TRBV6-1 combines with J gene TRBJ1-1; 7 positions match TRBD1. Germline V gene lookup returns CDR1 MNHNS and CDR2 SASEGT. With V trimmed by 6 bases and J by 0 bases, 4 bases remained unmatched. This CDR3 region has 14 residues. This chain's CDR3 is CASSPGQLNTEAFF. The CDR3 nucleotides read TGTGCCAGCAGCCCGGGACAGCTGAACACTGAAGCTTTCTTT.

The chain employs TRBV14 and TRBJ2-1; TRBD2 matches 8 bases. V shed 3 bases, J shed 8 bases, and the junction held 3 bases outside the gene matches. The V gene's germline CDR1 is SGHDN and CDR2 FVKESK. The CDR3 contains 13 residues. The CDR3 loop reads CASSHGGADEQFF. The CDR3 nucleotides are TGTGCCAGCAGCCACGGGGGGGCGGATGAGCAGTTCTTC.

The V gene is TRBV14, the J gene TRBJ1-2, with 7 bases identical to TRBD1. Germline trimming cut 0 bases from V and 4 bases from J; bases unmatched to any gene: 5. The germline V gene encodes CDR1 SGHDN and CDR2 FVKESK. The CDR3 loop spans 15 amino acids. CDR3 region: CASSQDVAGGYGYTF. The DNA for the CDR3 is TGTGCCAGCAGCCAAGATGTCGCAGGGGGCTATGGCTACACCTTC.

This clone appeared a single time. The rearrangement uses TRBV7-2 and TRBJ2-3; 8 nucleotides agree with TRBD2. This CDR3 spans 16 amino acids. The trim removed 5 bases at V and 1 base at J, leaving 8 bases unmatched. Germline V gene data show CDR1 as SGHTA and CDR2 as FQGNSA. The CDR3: CASSPLRRGGTDTQYF. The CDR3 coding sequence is TGTGCCAGCAGCCCCCTGCGGCGGGGGGGCACAGATACGCAGTATTTT.

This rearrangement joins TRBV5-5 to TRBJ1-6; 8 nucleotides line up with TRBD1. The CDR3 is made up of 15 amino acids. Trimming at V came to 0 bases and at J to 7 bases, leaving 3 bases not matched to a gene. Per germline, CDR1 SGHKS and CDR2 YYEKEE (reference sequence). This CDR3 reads CASSLERTGNSPLHF. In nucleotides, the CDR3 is TGTGCCAGCAGCTTGGAACGGACAGGGAATTCACCCCTCCACTTT.

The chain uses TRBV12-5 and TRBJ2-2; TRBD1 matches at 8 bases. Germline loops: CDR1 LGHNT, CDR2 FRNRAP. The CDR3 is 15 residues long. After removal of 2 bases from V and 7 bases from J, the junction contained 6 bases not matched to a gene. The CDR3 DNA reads TGTGCTAGTGGTTTGCGGCAGGGGGCCTTCGGGGAGCTGTTTTTT. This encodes CASGLRQGAFGELFF.

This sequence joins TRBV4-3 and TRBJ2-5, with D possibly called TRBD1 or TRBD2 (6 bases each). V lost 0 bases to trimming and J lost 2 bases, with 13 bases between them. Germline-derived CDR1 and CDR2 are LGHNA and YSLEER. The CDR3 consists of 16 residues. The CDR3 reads CASSQDPGGEQETQYF. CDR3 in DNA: TGCGCCAGCAGCCAAGATCCCGGGGGCGAACAAGAGACCCAGTACTTC.

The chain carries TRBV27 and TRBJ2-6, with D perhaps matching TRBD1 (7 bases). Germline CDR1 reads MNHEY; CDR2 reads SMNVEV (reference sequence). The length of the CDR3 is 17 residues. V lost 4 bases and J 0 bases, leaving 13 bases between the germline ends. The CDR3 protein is CASSSGGPYSGANVLTF. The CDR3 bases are TGTGCCAGCAGTTCAGGGGGGCCTTACTCTGGGGCCAACGTCCTGACTTTC.

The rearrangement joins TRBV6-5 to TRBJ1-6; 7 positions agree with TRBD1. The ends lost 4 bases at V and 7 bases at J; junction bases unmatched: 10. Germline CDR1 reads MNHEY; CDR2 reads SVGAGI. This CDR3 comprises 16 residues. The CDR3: CASSFRSDRSNSPLHF. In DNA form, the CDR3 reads TGTGCCAGCAGTTTTCGGTCGGACAGGTCGAATTCACCCCTCCACTTT.

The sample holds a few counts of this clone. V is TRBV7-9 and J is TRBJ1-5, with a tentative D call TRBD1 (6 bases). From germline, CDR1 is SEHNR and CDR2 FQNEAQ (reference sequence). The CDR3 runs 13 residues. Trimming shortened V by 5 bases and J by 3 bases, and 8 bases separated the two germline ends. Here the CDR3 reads CASSTGPNQPQHF. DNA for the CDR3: TGTGCCAGCAGCACAGGGCCCAATCAGCCCCAGCATTTT.

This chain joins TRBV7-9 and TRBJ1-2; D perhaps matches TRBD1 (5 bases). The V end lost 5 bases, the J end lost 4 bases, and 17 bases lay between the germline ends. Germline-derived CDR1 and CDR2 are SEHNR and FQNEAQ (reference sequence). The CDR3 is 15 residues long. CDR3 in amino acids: CASSGFGADVYGYTF. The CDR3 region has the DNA TGTGCCAGCAGCGGGTTTGGGGCAGACGTCTATGGCTACACCTTC.

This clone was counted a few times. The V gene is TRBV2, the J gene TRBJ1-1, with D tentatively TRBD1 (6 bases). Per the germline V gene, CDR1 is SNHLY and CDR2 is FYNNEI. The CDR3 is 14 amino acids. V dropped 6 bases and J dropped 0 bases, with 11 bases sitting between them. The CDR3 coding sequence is TGTGCCAGCAGGCTGACAGGATTGAACACTGAAGCTTTCTTT. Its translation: CASRLTGLNTEAFF.

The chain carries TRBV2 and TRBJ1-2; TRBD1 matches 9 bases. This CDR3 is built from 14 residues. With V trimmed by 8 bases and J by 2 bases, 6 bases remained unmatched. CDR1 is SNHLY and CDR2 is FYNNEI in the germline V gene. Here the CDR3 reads CASRTGTGNYGYTF. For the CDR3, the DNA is TGTGCCAGCCGAACCGGGACAGGGAACTATGGCTACACCTTC.

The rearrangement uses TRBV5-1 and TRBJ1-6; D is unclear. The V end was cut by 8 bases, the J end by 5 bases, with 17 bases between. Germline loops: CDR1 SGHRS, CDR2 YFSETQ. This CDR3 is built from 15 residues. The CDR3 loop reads CASRIWAGNNSPLHF. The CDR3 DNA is TGCGCCAGTCGGATTTGGGCGGGAAATAATTCACCCCTCCACTTT.

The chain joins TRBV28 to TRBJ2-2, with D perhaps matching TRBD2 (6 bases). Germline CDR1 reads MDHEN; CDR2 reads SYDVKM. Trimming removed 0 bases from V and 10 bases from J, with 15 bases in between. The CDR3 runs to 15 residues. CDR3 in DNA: TGTGCCAGCAGTTTATGGGGAGGTCTGTTTGTGGAGCTGTTTTTT. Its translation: CASSLWGGLFVELFF.

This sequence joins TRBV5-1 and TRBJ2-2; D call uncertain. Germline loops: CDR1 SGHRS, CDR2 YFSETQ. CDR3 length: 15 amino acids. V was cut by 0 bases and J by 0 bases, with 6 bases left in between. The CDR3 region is CASSLVDTNTGELFF. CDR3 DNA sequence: TGCGCCAGCAGCTTGGTCGACACGAACACCGGGGAGCTGTTTTTT.

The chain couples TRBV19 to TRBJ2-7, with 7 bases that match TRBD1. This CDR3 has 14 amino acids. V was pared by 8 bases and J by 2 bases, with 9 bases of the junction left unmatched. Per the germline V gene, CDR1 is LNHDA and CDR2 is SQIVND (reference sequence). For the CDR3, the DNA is TGTGCCAGTTCGCCGGGACAGTCGACCTACGAGCAGTACTTC. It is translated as CASSPGQSTYEQYF.

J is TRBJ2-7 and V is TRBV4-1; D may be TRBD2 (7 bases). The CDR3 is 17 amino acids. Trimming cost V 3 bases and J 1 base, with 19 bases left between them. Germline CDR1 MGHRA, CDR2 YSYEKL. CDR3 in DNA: TGCGCCAGCAGCCACCCCCCAGTGGGGGGGGCATCCTACGAGCAGTACTTC. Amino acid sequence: CASSHPPVGGASYEQYF.

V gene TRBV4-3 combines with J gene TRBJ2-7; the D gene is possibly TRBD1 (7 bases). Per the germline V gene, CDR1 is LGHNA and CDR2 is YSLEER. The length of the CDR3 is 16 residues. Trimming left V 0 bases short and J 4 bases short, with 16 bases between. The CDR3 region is CASSQEKARGRYEQYF. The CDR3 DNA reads TGCGCCAGCAGCCAAGAAAAGGCCAGGGGGAGGTACGAGCAGTACTTC.

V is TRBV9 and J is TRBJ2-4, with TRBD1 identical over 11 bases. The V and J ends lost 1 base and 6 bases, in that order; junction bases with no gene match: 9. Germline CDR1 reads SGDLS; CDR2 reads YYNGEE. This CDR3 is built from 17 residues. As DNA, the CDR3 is TGTGCCAGCAGCGTAAGCCCCCTGGGACAGGGGGGAAACATTCAGTACTTC. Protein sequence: CASSVSPLGQGGNIQYF.

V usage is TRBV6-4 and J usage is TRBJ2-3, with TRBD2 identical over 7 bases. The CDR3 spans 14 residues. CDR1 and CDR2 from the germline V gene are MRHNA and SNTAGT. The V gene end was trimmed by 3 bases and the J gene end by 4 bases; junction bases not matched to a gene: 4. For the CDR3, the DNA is TGTGCCAGCAGTGAGCGGGGAGGGGCAGATACGCAGTATTTT. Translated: CASSERGGADTQYF.

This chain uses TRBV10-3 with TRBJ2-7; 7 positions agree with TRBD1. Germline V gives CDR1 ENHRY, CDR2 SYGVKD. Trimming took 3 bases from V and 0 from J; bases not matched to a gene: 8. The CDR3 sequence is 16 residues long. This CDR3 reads CAISEPKGATSYEQYF. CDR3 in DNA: TGTGCCATCAGTGAACCTAAGGGGGCGACCTCCTACGAGCAGTACTTC.

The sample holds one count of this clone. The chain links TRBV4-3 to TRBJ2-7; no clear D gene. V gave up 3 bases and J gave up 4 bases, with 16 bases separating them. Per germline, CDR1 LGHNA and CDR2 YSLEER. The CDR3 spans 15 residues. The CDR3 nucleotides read TGCGCCAGCAGCCAGTCTAGGGATTCAGGATACGAGCAGTACTTC. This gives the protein CASSQSRDSGYEQYF.